These 25 T cell receptor beta chains were sequenced from one sample in a study of blood T cell repertoires in COVID-19. Assay used: immunoSEQ multiplex PCR; TCRdb lists only in-frame clones, some missing. The sample records 75,000 to 85,000 clones, roughly 86% being singletons. The sequenced sample was peripheral blood. All receptors derive from a human donor in a cohort sampled during active COVID-19.

The V gene is TRBV6-2 or TRBV6-3, the J gene TRBJ2-1; 9 nucleotides align to TRBD2. The CDR3 consists of 20 residues. CDR1 and CDR2 (germline): MNHEY, SVGEGT. Losses at the gene ends were 0 bases for V and 0 bases for J; bases not matched to a gene: 12. CDR3 region: CASSYSGSSGAISSYNEQFF. CDR3 DNA: TGTGCCAGCAGTTACTCGGGGTCTAGCGGGGCGATAAGCTCCTACAATGAGCAGTTCTTC.

The chain has TRBV5-1 and TRBJ2-2; weak D call: TRBD1 (5 bases). V dropped 0 bases and J dropped 2 bases, with 11 bases sitting between them. The CDR3 length is 16 residues. Germline V CDR1 and CDR2: SGHRS, YFSETQ. This chain's CDR3 is CASSLVPQANTGELFF. In nucleotides, the CDR3 is TGCGCCAGCAGCTTGGTCCCACAGGCAAACACCGGGGAGCTGTTTTTT.

This chain links TRBV7-9 with TRBJ1-4; 9 bases fit TRBD1. Unmatched junction bases numbered 14, after V lost 5 bases and J lost 4 bases. Per the germline V gene, CDR1 is SEHNR and CDR2 is FQNEAQ (reference sequence). CDR3 length equals 18 residues. Here the CDR3 DNA reads TGTGCCAGCAGCCGCCGGGACAGGGAGAATTTTGGTAATGAAAAACTGTTTTTT. Residues: CASSRRDRENFGNEKLFF.

This clone has only a few counts. The chain joins TRBV5-1 to TRBJ2-7; the match to TRBD1 covers 8 bases. The V gene end was trimmed by 0 bases and the J gene end by 2 bases; junction bases not matched to a gene: 13. CDR1 is SGHRS, CDR2 YFSETQ, per germline. This CDR3 has 18 amino acids. CDR3 sequence reads: CASSLGTRTGSRAYEQYF. The CDR3 nucleotides are TGCGCCAGCAGCTTGGGGACCAGGACAGGGAGTAGGGCCTACGAGCAGTACTTC.

This clone was detected only a few times. V gene TRBV4-3 combines with J gene TRBJ1-5, with unresolved D. There are 14 residues in the CDR3. The ends were cut back, 0 bases at V and 2 bases at J, with 5 bases in the middle. Germline V CDR1 and CDR2: LGHNA, YSLEER. CDR3 in amino acids: CASSQDSGNQPQHF. In DNA, the CDR3 is TGCGCCAGCAGCCAAGATTCAGGCAATCAGCCCCAGCATTTT.

This chain joins TRBV5-1 and TRBJ1-1, with unresolved D. Per germline, CDR1 SGHRS and CDR2 YFSETQ. The CDR3 has 15 amino acids. V was pared by 3 bases and J by 1 base, with 13 bases between. CDR3 nucleotides: TGCGCCAGCAGCTCTGCGCTGTCAGGGAACACTGAAGCTTTCTTT. This encodes CASSSALSGNTEAFF.

The chain has TRBV7-9 and TRBJ1-6; 9 bases agree with TRBD1. Germline CDR1 SEHNR, CDR2 FQNEAQ (reference sequence). V dropped 3 bases and J dropped 9; count of bases not matched to a gene: 9. The CDR3 covers 16 residues. The CDR3 DNA sequence: TGTGCCAGCAGCTTCTATCCTTTGACAGGGGGTTCACCCCTCCACTTT. Translation: CASSFYPLTGGSPLHF.

V and J are TRBV11-2 and TRBJ2-7, with a weak D call TRBD2 (5 bases). V was shortened by 3 bases and J by 2 bases, with 20 bases between the two germline ends. The germline V gene encodes CDR1 SGHAT and CDR2 FQNNGV. This CDR3 is 17 amino acids long. In DNA form, the CDR3 reads TGTGCCAGCAGCTTGAGCCCATCGGCGGGCCCACCCTACGAGCAGTACTTC. It codes for CASSLSPSAGPPYEQYF.

V is TRBV5-8 and J is TRBJ2-1; 8 nucleotides align to TRBD1. V was clipped by 1 base and J by 6 bases; unmatched bases: 3. Germline values: CDR1 SGHTS, CDR2 YDEGEE. This CDR3 comprises 14 residues. Written as DNA, the CDR3 is TGTGCCAGCAGCTTGTACAGGGGGTCCAATGAGCAGTTCTTC. Protein: CASSLYRGSNEQFF.

In its sample, this clone was seen a few times. The chain couples TRBV6-5 to TRBJ2-1; 8 nucleotides align to TRBD1. Germline CDR1 and CDR2: MNHEY and SVGAGI. V lost 6 bases, J lost 8 bases, and 9 bases stayed unmatched. The CDR3 extends over 14 amino acids. CDR3 in DNA: TGTGCCAGCAGAGGACAGGGAGTGTTTCATGAGCAGTTCTTC. It translates to CASRGQGVFHEQFF.

CDR3 loop: CASSLTGDRDYEQYF. The CDR3 nucleotides read TGTGCCAGCAGCTTAACGGGGGACAGGGACTACGAGCAGTACTTC. The rearrangement links TRBV7-2 to TRBJ2-7; 9 bases are shared with TRBD1. The V and J ends lost 2 bases and 3 bases, in that order; junction bases with no gene match: 5. This CDR3 contains 15 residues. Per the germline V gene, CDR1 is SGHTA and CDR2 is FQGNSA.

This clone was picked up a small number of times. The chain recombines TRBV5-5 with TRBJ1-6; TRBD1 matches at 10 bases. Germline values: CDR1 SGHKS, CDR2 YYEKEE (reference sequence). CDR3 length: 14 amino acids. Trimming took 4 bases from V and 11 from J; bases not matched to a gene: 6. In DNA form, the CDR3 reads TGTGCCAGCAGCCCGACAGGGGGCAGTCCACCCCTCCACTTT. Translating it yields CASSPTGGSPPLHF. Full variable domain (missing parts from reference TRBV5-5 and TRBJ1-6): DAGVTQSPTHLIKTRGQQVTLRCSPISGHKSVSWYQQVLGQGPQFIFQYYEKEERGRGNFPDRFSARQFPNYSSELNVNALLLGDSALYLCASSPTGGSPPLHFGNGTRLTVT.

The chain couples TRBV7-9 to TRBJ1-1; D remains unclear. V dropped 5 bases and J dropped 0 bases, with 13 bases sitting between them. The CDR3 has 15 residues. The germline V gene has CDR1 SEHNR and CDR2 FQNEAQ (reference sequence). CDR3 region: CASSPTSGVNTEAFF. CDR3 coding DNA: TGTGCCAGCAGCCCCACCTCCGGGGTGAACACTGAAGCTTTCTTT.

This chain links TRBV5-1 with TRBJ2-2, with 12 bases fitting TRBD2. Trimming cost V 0 bases and J 4 bases; bases outside gene matches: 1. The V gene's germline CDR1 is SGHRS and CDR2 YFSETQ. This CDR3 is 16 amino acids long. Here the CDR3 DNA reads TGCGCCAGCAGCTTGGCGGGACTAGCGGGCACCGGGGAGCTGTTTTTT. It codes for CASSLAGLAGTGELFF.

V gene TRBV29-1 combines with J gene TRBJ1-5; 7 bases line up with TRBD1. The V segment lost 4 bases and the J segment 5 bases; nucleotides outside the gene matches: 8. CDR3 size: 14 residues. In germline, CDR1 is SQVTM, CDR2 ANQGSEA. The CDR3 DNA is TGCAGCGTTGCCGGGACAGCTAATGATCAGCCCCAGCATTTT. Residues: CSVAGTANDQPQHF.

The chain is built from TRBV20-1 and TRBJ1-2; D is unclear. The CDR3 has 16 amino acids. Trimming took off 3 bases at V and 8 bases at J, with 25 bases between the two ends. Germline V gene lookup returns CDR1 DFQATT and CDR2 SNEGSKA (reference sequence). CDR3 nucleotides: TGCAGTGCTAGTTTCGGGGAGTCGCGGGCCTCCGGGGGCTACACCTTC. This encodes CSASFGESRASGGYTF.

V usage is TRBV4-1 and J usage is TRBJ1-2; perhaps TRBD1 as D (6 bases). The germline gives CDR1 MGHRA, CDR2 YSYEKL. The CDR3 sequence is 15 residues long. With 3 bases removed from V and 4 bases from J, the gap between germline ends came to 15 bases. The CDR3 loop reads CASSHHRALTYGYTF. The CDR3 DNA is TGCGCCAGCAGCCACCACAGGGCCCTGACCTATGGCTACACCTTC.

The chain employs TRBV18 and TRBJ2-7; D call uncertain. The CDR3 sequence is 16 residues long. V gave up 5 bases and J gave up 0 bases, with 17 bases separating them. Per the germline V gene, CDR1 is KGHSH and CDR2 is LQKENI. The CDR3 nucleotides read TGTGCCAGCTCAACCGTAATAACTTCCCTCTCCTACGAGCAGTACTTC. Residues: CASSTVITSLSYEQYF.

This chain uses TRBV28 with TRBJ1-4; 8 bases fit TRBD1. V dropped 4 bases and J dropped 4; count of bases not matched to a gene: 8. The CDR3 loop spans 16 amino acids. The germline V gene encodes CDR1 MDHEN and CDR2 SYDVKM. CDR3 amino acids: CASSSRGTGLNEKLFF. CDR3 bases: TGTGCCAGCAGTTCCCGAGGGACAGGACTTAATGAAAAACTGTTTTTT.

The chain has TRBV3-1 (or the pseudogene TRBV3-2) and TRBJ2-7; a weak D match, TRBD2 (7 bases). Trimming stripped 5 bases from V and 6 bases from J, with 14 bases between. The CDR3 runs to 13 residues. Germline V lookup: CDR1 LGHDT, CDR2 YNNKEL (reference sequence). The chain's CDR3 is CASSGGGAIEQYF. CDR3 nucleotide sequence: TGTGCCAGCAGCGGTGGGGGGGCAATCGAGCAGTACTTC.

As for this clone: Other DNA sequences from this sample encode an identical CDR3 as well. The DNA of the CDR3 is TGTGCCACCAGTGACCCCGGGACAGGGACCACCGGGGAGCTGTTTTTT. It specifies CATSDPGTGTTGELFF. The chain has TRBV24-1 and TRBJ2-2; 9 bases align to TRBD1. There are 16 residues in the CDR3. J was trimmed by 4 bases and V by 4 bases; bases with no gene match: 6. Per germline, CDR1 KGHDR and CDR2 SFDVKD.

V gene TRBV4-3 combines with J gene TRBJ2-3, with TRBD1 as a possible D gene (6 bases). Trimming pared 0 bases from V and 0 bases from J, leaving 13 bases between. The germline gives CDR1 LGHNA, CDR2 YSLEER. This CDR3 contains 17 residues. The CDR3 DNA reads as TGCGCCAGCAGCCAAGACCCGTGGACAGCTAGCACAGATACGCAGTATTTT. It encodes CASSQDPWTASTDTQYF.

The chain is built from TRBV19 and TRBJ2-3, with a weak D call TRBD2 (6 bases). The V gene lost 10 bases and the J gene lost 4 bases, with 18 bases spanning the gap. Germline CDR1 is LNHDA and CDR2 is SQIVND (reference sequence). The CDR3 is 14 residues long. CDR3 coding DNA: TGTGCCATCAGCGAGACTTGGGGGGCAGATACGCAGTATTTT. Protein: CAISETWGADTQYF.

The gene calls are TRBV5-4 and TRBJ1-4, with 10 bases matching TRBD1. The CDR3 spans 15 residues. The V gene's germline CDR1 is SGHNT and CDR2 YYREEE (reference sequence). The junction had 7 bases not matched to a gene; V was cut back by 4 bases and J by 7 bases. CDR3 loop: CASSGRGTGVEKLFF. The CDR3, as DNA: TGTGCCAGCAGCGGACGAGGGACAGGGGTTGAAAAACTGTTTTTT.

This chain uses TRBV2 with TRBJ2-1; possibly TRBD2 for D (5 bases). The CDR3 length is 16 residues. Per germline, CDR1 SNHLY and CDR2 FYNNEI. Trimming pared 6 bases from V and 0 bases from J, leaving 15 bases between. The CDR3 bases are TGTGCCAGCAGCTTAGGAGCGGAGAGCTCCTACAATGAGCAGTTCTTC. Translating gives CASSLGAESSYNEQFF.